The clone carrying this T cell receptor (beta chain) was seen ten or more times. With the library built for alpha chains, this beta chain is off target and its frequency is not meaningful. This record belongs to a study of spatial heterogeneity in lung cancer. Time point: sample taken at primary tumor resection. Without sorting, whole RNA was sequenced from tumor, nontumor lung or frozen PBMC. Samples were obtained from some 70 donors, all untreated early-stage non-small cell lung cancer patients. Single TCR cDNA molecules each had their own unique molecular identifier. TCRdb itself ran the 5' RACE reads through MiXCR, one entry per CDR3 protein. In the table there are 7,000 or so distinct CDR3 sequences, approximately 6% of which are singletons. Germline CDR1 is KGHSH and CDR2 is LQKENI. This CDR3 is 14 amino acids long. V lost 2 bases and J lost 1, with 8 bases in between.

This receptor was taken from a female donor with early-stage non-small cell lung cancer. The chain recombines TRBV18 with TRBJ2-5; D ambiguous. Sequencing was performed on normal lung tissue next to the tumor, taken at surgery. CDR3 protein: CASSPRTAQETQYF. The CDR3 bases are TGTGCCAGCTCACCAAGGACGGCCCAAGAGACCCAGTACTTC.